This T cell receptor (beta chain) comes out of a study of cytomegalovirus exposure and HLA in healthy donors. This clone was counted between two and nine times. Some clones are missing from TCRdb's copy, which holds only in-frame ones; the method was immunoSEQ multiplex PCR. The top ten hold around 1% of the sample, which has about 280,000 clones, 80% to 90% seen once. The CDR3 has 13 amino acids. V trimming: 2 bases; J trimming: 13 bases; junction bases outside the gene matches: 6. Germline CDR1 is MNHEY and CDR2 is SMNVEV (reference sequence). The specimen sequenced was PBMCs. The receptor's source is a woman aged 18-29 years in good health and CMV-seronegative. This chain connects TRBV27 to TRBJ1-5; 9 bases are shared with TRBD1. CDR3 nucleotide sequence: TGTGCCAGCAGTTTAGGGACAGGGACTCCTCAGCATTTT. It yields the protein CASSLGTGTPQHF.